This T cell receptor (beta chain) appears in the sequencing data of a study of T cells in Graves' hyperthyroidism and ophthalmopathy. In the study overall: Peripheral blood sampling occurred at initial diagnosis, before any treatment. Study-wide findings and caveats: Ophthalmopathy was told apart from stable hyperthyroidism by a 13 V-J model.

The CDR3 sequence is 14 residues long. After removal of 3 bases from V and 4 bases from J, the junction contained 3 bases not matched to a gene. Germline CDR1 is ENHRY and CDR2 is SYGVKD. Uncontrolled infection, other autoimmune disease, pregnancy or lactation led to exclusion. The PBMCs studied were ones that came from roughly 11 ml fresh peripheral blood. This clonotype was observed many times. Its target is unknown. There were TCR beta CDR3 regions amplified from RNA transcripts. HTBI primers were employed in a first-round RT-PCR of the TCR CDR3. TCRdb re-called the multiplex PCR reads with MiXCR, one entry per CDR3 protein. This sample has 540,000 or so distinct CDR3 sequences; roughly 14% occur once, and the top ten carry around 7.8%.

The TCR originated in a woman aged 25 to 39 with Graves' hyperthyroidism. Sequencing was carried out using blood. The chain couples TRBV10-3 to TRBJ2-3; TRBD2 matches 8 bases. CDR3 sequence: CAISDAAGADTQYF. The DNA of the CDR3 is TGTGCCATCAGTGATGCAGCGGGAGCAGATACGCAGTATTTT.